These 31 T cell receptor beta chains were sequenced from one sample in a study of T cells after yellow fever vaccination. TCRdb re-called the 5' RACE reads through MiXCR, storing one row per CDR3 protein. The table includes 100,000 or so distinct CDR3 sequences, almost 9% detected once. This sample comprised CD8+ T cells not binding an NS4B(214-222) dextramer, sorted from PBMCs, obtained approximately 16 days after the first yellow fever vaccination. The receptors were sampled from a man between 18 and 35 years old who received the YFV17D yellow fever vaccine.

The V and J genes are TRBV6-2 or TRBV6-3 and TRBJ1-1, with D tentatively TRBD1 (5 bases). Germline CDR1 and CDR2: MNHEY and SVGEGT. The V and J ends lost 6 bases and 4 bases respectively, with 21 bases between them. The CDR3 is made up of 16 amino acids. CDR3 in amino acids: CASRSGTSFVGTEAFF. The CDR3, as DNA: TGTGCCAGCAGGTCCGGGACGTCGTTCGTGGGCACTGAAGCTTTCTTT.

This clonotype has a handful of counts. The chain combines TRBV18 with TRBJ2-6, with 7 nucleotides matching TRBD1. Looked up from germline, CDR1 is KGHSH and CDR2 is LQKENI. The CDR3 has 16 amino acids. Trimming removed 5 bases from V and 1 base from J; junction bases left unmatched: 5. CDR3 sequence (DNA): TGTGCCAGCTCATCCGGGACAGATTCTGGGGCCAACGTCCTGACTTTC. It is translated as CASSSGTDSGANVLTF.

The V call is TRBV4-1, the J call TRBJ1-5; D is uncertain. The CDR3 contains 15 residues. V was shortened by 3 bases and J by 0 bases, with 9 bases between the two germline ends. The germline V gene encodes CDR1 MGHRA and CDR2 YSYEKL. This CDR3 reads CASSHIYYSNQPQHF. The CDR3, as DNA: TGCGCCAGCAGCCATATCTACTATAGCAATCAGCCCCAGCATTTT.

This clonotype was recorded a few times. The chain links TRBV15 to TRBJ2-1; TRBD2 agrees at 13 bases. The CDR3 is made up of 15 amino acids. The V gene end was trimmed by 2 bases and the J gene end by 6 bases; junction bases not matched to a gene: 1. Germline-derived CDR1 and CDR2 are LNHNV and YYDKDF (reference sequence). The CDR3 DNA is TGTGCCACCAGCAGACGACTAGCGGGGGGCAATGAGCAGTTCTTC. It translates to CATSRRLAGGNEQFF.

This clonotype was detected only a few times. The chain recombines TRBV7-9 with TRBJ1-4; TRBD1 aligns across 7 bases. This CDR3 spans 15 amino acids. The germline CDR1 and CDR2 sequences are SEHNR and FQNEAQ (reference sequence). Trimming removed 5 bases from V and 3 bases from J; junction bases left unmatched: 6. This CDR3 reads CASSPGQLANEKLFF. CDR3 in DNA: TGTGCCAGCAGCCCGGGACAGCTGGCTAATGAAAAACTGTTTTTT.

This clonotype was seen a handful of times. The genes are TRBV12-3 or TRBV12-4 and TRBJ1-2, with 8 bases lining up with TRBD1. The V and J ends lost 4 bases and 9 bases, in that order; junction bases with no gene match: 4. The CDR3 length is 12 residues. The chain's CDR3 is CASSYDRGRYTF. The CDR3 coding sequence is TGTGCCAGCAGTTACGACAGGGGACGCTACACCTTC.

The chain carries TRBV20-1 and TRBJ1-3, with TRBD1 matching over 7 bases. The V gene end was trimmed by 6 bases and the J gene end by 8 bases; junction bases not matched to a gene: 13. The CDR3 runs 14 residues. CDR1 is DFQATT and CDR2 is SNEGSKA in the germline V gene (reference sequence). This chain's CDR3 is CSAREQGTGDTIYF. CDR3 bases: TGCAGTGCCCGGGAGCAGGGCACAGGGGACACCATATATTTT.

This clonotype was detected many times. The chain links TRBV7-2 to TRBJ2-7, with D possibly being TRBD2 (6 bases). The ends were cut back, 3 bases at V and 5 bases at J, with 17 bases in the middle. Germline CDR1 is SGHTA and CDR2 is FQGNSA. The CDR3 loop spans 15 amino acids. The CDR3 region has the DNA TGTGCCAGCAGCTTCTCAGGGACTCCCGGGAACGAGCAGTACTTC. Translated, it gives CASSFSGTPGNEQYF.

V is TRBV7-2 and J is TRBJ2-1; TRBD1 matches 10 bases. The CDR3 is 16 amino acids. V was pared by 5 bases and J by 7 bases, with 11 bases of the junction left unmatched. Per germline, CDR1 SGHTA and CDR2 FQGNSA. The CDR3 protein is CASSPGQGGIFNEQFF. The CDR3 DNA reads TGTGCCAGCAGCCCCGGACAGGGGGGAATATTTAATGAGCAGTTCTTC.

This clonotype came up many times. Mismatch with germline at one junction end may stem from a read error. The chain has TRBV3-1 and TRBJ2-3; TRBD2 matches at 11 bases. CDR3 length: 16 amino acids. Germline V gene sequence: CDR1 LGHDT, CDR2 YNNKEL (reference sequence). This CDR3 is CASSEEGLAGPDTQYF. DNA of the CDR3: TGTGCCAGCAGCGAAGAAGGACTAGCGGGCCCTGATACGCAGTATTTT.

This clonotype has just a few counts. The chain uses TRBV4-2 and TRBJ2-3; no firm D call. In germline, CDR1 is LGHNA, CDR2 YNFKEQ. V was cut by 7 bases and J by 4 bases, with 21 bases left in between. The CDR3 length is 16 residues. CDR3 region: CASTPSGARPPDTQYF. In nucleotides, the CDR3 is TGTGCCAGCACCCCGTCTGGCGCCCGACCTCCAGATACGCAGTATTTT.

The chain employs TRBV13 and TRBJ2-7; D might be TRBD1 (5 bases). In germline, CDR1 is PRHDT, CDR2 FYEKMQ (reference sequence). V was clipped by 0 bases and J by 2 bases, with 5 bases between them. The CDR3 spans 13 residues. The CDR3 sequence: CASSLGRAYEQYV. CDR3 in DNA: TGTGCCAGCAGCTTAGGCAGGGCCTACGAGCAGTACGTC.

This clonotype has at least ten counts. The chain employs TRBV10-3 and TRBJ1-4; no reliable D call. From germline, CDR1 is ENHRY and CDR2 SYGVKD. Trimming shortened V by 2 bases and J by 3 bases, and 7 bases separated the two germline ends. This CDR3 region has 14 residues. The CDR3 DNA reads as TGTGCCATCAGTGAGGCAGGCCCTAATGAAAAACTGTTTTTT. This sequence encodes CAISEAGPNEKLFF.

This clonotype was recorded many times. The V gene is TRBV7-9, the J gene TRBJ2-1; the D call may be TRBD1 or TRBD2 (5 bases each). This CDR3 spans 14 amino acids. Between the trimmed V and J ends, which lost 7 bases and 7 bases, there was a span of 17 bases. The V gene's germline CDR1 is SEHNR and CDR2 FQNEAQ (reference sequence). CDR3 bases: TGTGCCAGCACCGGAGAGGGGCGGTGGAATGAGCAGTTCTTC. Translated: CASTGEGRWNEQFF.

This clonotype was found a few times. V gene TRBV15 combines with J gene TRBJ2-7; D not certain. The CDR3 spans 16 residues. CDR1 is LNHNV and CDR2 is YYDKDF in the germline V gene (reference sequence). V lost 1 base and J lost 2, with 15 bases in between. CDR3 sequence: CATSRGVSSATYEQYF. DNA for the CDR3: TGTGCCACCAGCAGAGGAGTATCCAGCGCCACCTACGAGCAGTACTTC.

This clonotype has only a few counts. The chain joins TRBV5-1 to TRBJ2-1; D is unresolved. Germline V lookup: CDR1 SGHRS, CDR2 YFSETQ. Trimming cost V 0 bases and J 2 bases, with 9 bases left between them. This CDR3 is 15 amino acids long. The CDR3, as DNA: TGCGCCAGCAGCTTGGCTTACGGGCCCTACAATGAGCAGTTCTTC. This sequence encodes CASSLAYGPYNEQFF.

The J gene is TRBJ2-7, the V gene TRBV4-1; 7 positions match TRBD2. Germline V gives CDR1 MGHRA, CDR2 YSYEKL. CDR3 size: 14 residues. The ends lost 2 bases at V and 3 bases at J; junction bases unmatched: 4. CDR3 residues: CASSQSSGGYEQYF. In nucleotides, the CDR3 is TGCGCCAGCAGCCAATCGTCGGGGGGCTACGAGCAGTACTTC.

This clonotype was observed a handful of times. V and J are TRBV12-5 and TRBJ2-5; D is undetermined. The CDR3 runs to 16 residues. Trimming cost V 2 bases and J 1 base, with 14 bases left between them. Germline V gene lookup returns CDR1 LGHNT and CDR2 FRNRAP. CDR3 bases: TGTGCTAGTGGTTTGATTCCAATAGGCTTCCAAGAGACCCAGTACTTC. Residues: CASGLIPIGFQETQYF. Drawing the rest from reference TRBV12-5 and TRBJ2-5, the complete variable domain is DARVTQTPRHKVTEMGQEVTMRCQPILGHNTVFWYRQTMMQGLELLAYFRNRAPLDDSGMPKDRFSAEMPDATLATLKIQPSEPRDSAVYFCASGLIPIGFQETQYFGPGTRLLVL.

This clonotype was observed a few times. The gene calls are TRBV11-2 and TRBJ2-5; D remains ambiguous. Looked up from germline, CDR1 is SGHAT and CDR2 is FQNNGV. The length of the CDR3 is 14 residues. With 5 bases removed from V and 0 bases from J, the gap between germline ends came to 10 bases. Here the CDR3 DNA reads TGTGCCAGCAGCCAACGCCCCAACCAAGAGACCCAGTACTTC. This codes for CASSQRPNQETQYF.

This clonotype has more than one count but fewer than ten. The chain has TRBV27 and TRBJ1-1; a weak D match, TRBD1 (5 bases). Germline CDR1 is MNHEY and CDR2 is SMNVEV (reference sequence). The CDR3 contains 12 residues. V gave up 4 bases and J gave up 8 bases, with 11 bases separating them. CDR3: CASSSPGEEAFF. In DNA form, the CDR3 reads TGTGCCAGCAGTTCTCCGGGGGAAGAAGCTTTCTTT.

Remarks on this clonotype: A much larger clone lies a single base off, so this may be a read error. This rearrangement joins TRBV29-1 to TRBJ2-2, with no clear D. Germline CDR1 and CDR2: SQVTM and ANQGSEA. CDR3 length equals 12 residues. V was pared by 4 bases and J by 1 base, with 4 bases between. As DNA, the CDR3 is TGCAGCGTTGTGGAGAACACCGGGGAGCTGTTTTTT. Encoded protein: CSVVENTGELFF.

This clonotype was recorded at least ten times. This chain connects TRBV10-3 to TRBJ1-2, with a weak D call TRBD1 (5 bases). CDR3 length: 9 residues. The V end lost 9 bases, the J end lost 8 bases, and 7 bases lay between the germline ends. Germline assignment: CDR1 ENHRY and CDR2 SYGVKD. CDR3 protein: CAIGDGYTF. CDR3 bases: TGTGCCATAGGGGACGGCTACACCTTC.

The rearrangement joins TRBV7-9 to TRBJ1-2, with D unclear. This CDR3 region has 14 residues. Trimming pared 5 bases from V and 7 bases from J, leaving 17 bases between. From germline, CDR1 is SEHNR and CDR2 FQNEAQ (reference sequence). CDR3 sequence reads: CASSAPLYDAGYTF. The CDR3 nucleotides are TGTGCCAGCAGCGCCCCCTTGTACGACGCTGGCTACACCTTC.

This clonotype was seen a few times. The CDR3 DNA is TGTGCCAGCAGCTTAATAGGGGGTGGGGCAGATACGCAGTATTTT. Translating gives CASSLIGGGADTQYF. The chain uses TRBV7-3 and TRBJ2-3, with D perhaps matching TRBD1 (6 bases). Germline lookup yields CDR1 SGHTA and CDR2 FQGTGA. V lost 1 base and J lost 4, with 12 bases in between. The CDR3 totals 15 residues.

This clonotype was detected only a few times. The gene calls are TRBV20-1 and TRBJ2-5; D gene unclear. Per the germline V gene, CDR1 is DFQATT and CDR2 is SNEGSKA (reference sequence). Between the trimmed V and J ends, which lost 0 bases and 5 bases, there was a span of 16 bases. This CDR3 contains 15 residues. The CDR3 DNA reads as TGCAGTGCTAGAGATCCGTTTGGCCTCGAGGAGACCCAGTACTTC. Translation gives CSARDPFGLEETQYF.

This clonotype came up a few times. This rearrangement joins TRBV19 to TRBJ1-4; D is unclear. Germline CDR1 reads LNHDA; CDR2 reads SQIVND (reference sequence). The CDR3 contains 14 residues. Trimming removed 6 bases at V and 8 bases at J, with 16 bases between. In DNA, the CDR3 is TGTGCCAGTAGGACTCCGGATAGTTCCGAAAAACTGTTTTTT. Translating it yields CASRTPDSSEKLFF.

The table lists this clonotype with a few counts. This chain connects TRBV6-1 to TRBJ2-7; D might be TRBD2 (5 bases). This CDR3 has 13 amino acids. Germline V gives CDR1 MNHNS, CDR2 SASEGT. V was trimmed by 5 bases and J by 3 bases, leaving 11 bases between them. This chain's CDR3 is CASSRGPFYEQYV. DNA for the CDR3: TGTGCCAGCAGTAGAGGGCCCTTCTACGAGCAGTACGTC.

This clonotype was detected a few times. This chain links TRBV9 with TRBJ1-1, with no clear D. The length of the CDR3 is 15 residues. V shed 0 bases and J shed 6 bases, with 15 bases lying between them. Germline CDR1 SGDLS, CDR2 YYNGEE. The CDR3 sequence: CASSVEEAGRSEAFF. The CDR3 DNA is TGTGCCAGCAGCGTAGAAGAGGCCGGCCGGTCTGAAGCTTTCTTT.

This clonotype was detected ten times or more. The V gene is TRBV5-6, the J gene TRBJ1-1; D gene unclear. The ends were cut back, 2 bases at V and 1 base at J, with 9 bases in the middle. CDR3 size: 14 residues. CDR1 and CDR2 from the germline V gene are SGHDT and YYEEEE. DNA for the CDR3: TGTGCCAGCAGCTTTCGGGGTTCGAACACTGAAGCTTTCTTT. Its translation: CASSFRGSNTEAFF.

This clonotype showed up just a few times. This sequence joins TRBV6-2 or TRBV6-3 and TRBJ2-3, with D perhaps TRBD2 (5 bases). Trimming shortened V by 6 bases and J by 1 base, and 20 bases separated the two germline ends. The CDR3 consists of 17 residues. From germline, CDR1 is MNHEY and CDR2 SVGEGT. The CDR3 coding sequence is TGTGCCAGCAGGGTAGGTTTCCGCGGACTCCGCACAGATACGCAGTATTTT. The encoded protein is CASRVGFRGLRTDTQYF.

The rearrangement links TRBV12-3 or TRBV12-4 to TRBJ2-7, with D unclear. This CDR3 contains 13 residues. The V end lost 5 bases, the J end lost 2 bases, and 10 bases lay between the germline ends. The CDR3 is CASSPGLPYEQYF. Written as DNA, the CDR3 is TGTGCCAGCAGTCCCGGGCTCCCCTACGAGCAGTACTTC.